The 26 T cell receptor beta chains below come from one sample, sequenced in a study of cytomegalovirus exposure and HLA in healthy donors. PCR was performed using 60 Vbeta and 13 Jbeta primers. Generated by immunoSEQ multiplex PCR, the TCRdb table keeps only in-frame clones and is missing some. The sample lists approximately 150,000 clones, under 70% seen once, with 3% in the top ten. The material sequenced was PBMCs. These receptors all come from a woman younger than 45 in good health and CMV-seropositive.

This chain links TRBV7-2 with TRBJ2-6, with D possibly TRBD1 on 5 matching bases. The V and J ends lost 5 bases and 4 bases respectively, with 9 bases between them. This CDR3 contains 14 residues. Germline CDR1 SGHTA, CDR2 FQGNSA. The CDR3 DNA sequence: TGTGCCAGCAGCGCAGGGTTCGGGGCCAACGTCCTGACTTTC. It yields the protein CASSAGFGANVLTF.

The chain employs TRBV5-1 and TRBJ1-2; TRBD1 matches at 7 bases. CDR1 SGHRS and CDR2 YFSETQ come from the germline V gene. The CDR3 spans 14 residues. V trimming: 4 bases; J trimming: 5 bases; junction bases outside the gene matches: 8. CDR3 sequence reads: CASSTGQAIYGYTF. The CDR3 region has the DNA TGCGCCAGCAGCACAGGACAGGCTATTTATGGCTACACCTTC.

A few counts support this clone. V is TRBV5-8 and J is TRBJ1-5; D gene unclear. Germline-derived CDR1 and CDR2 are SGHTS and YDEGEE. This CDR3 region has 13 residues. Trimming stripped 1 base from V and 2 bases from J, with 4 bases between. CDR3 sequence reads: CASSLPGNQPQHF. The DNA for the CDR3 is TGTGCCAGCAGCTTGCCGGGCAATCAGCCCCAGCATTTT.

The chain's CDR3 is CASSNLPRWDEQYF. As DNA, the CDR3 is TGTGCCAGCAGTAACCTTCCTAGGTGGGACGAGCAGTACTTC. The chain has TRBV6-7 and TRBJ2-7, with D unclear. TRBV6-7 carries the ORF label, with uncertain function. This CDR3 region has 14 residues. Trimming removed 5 bases from V and 5 bases from J, with 16 bases in between.

The chain recombines TRBV28 with TRBJ2-5; no reliable D call. CDR3 size: 13 residues. The germline V gene has CDR1 MDHEN and CDR2 SYDVKM. Trimming pared 6 bases from V and 4 bases from J, leaving 12 bases between. DNA for the CDR3: TGTGCCAGCAGCCCCAATAGCCGAGAGACCCAGTACTTC. Its protein product is CASSPNSRETQYF.

A few counts support this clone. The J gene is TRBJ1-2, the V gene TRBV7-8; TRBD1 aligns across 9 bases. Trimming cost V 7 bases and J 7 bases; bases outside gene matches: 7. The CDR3 is made up of 13 amino acids. Germline V lookup: CDR1 SGHVS, CDR2 FQNEAQ. This chain's CDR3 is CASTQGAWSGYTF. The CDR3 DNA is TGTGCCAGCACACAGGGGGCATGGTCTGGCTACACCTTC.

This rearrangement joins TRBV30 to TRBJ2-1; 8 bases map to TRBD1. CDR1 and CDR2 (germline): GTSNPN, SVGIG (reference sequence). V was clipped by 7 bases and J by 0 bases; unmatched bases: 14. This CDR3 is 17 amino acids long. CDR3 protein: CASLTGVRGGSYNEQFF. DNA of the CDR3: TGTGCCTCCTTGACAGGGGTTAGGGGCGGCTCCTACAATGAGCAGTTCTTC.

The chain uses TRBV30 and TRBJ1-2, with 7 bases matching TRBD1. Germline V gives CDR1 GTSNPN, CDR2 SVGIG (reference sequence). The CDR3 totals 12 residues. The J segment lost 4 bases and the V segment lost 8 bases, leaving 7 bases of the junction unmatched. The CDR3 loop is CALGAGGYGYTF. The CDR3 bases are TGTGCCCTGGGGGCAGGGGGCTATGGCTACACCTTC.

This chain uses TRBV6-1 with TRBJ1-1, with D possibly being TRBD1 (5 bases). This CDR3 region has 13 residues. Trimming left V 1 base short and J 4 bases short, with 7 bases between. From germline, CDR1 is MNHNS and CDR2 SASEGT. For the CDR3, the DNA is TGTGCCAGCAGTGAAGTTCAGGGCACTGAAGCTTTCTTT. Protein sequence: CASSEVQGTEAFF.

The gene calls are TRBV6-6 and TRBJ2-2; a possible D gene is TRBD2 (7 bases). The germline V and J ends were trimmed by 2 bases and 5 bases, with 15 bases remaining between them. In germline, CDR1 is MNHNY, CDR2 SVGAGI (reference sequence). This CDR3 has 16 amino acids. The CDR3 sequence is CASSYQAGAVTGELFF. As DNA, the CDR3 is TGTGCCAGCAGTTACCAGGCGGGGGCGGTAACCGGGGAGCTGTTTTTT.

The chain is built from TRBV7-2 and TRBJ2-7; 7 positions match TRBD2. CDR1 and CDR2 (germline): SGHTA, FQGNSA. This CDR3 has 14 residues. The V gene end was trimmed by 0 bases and the J gene end by 5 bases; junction bases not matched to a gene: 4. CDR3 loop: CASSLAGGLDEQYF. For the CDR3, the DNA is TGTGCCAGCAGCTTAGCGGGAGGGCTGGACGAGCAGTACTTC.

The V and J genes are TRBV11-3 and TRBJ1-1; D may be TRBD1 (6 bases). The CDR3 covers 16 residues. Trimming removed 5 bases at V and 4 bases at J, with 20 bases between. CDR1 and CDR2 from the germline V gene are SGHNT and YENEEA. The CDR3 is CASSPPARGGGTEAFF. CDR3 in DNA: TGTGCCAGCAGCCCCCCCGCCAGGGGCGGGGGCACTGAAGCTTTCTTT. The full variable domain, its missing parts supplied by reference TRBV11-3 and TRBJ1-1, is EAGVVQSPRYKIIEKKQPVAFWCNPISGHNTLYWYLQNLGQGPELLIRYENEEAVDDSQLPKDRFSAERLKGVDSTLKIQPAELGDSAVYLCASSPPARGGGTEAFFGQGTRLTVV.

The rearrangement links TRBV5-1 to TRBJ2-7, with unresolved D. Trimming left V 7 bases short and J 5 bases short, with 19 bases between. The length of the CDR3 is 14 residues. Looked up from germline, CDR1 is SGHRS and CDR2 is YFSETQ. In nucleotides, the CDR3 is TGCGCCAGCTCCTCCTCTAGGAATTTCGACGAGCAGTACTTC. Its protein is CASSSSRNFDEQYF.

The V and J genes are TRBV7-9 and TRBJ2-7; TRBD1 agrees at 8 bases. Per the germline V gene, CDR1 is SEHNR and CDR2 is FQNEAQ (reference sequence). With V trimmed by 5 bases and J by 6 bases, 9 bases remained unmatched. The CDR3 spans 14 residues. The CDR3 nucleotides are TGTGCCAGCAGCCCCCCGGGACAGGAGGGCGAGCAGTACTTC. Amino acid sequence: CASSPPGQEGEQYF.

This clone was seen a few times. V usage is TRBV2 and J usage is TRBJ1-1; TRBD1 is a possible D gene (5 bases). CDR1 is SNHLY and CDR2 is FYNNEI in the germline V gene. The ends were cut back, 10 bases at V and 4 bases at J, with 13 bases in the middle. The CDR3 contains 12 residues. The CDR3: CATNTGPTEAFF. As DNA, the CDR3 is TGTGCCACCAACACAGGTCCCACTGAAGCTTTCTTT.

The rearrangement joins TRBV7-8 to TRBJ1-2; D not certain. Germline loops: CDR1 SGHVS, CDR2 FQNEAQ. Between the trimmed V and J ends, which lost 5 bases and 4 bases, there was a span of 11 bases. There are 13 residues in the CDR3. The CDR3 region has the DNA TGTGCCAGCAGCCCGGAGGCCTTCTATGGCTACACCTTC. Translation: CASSPEAFYGYTF.

V gene TRBV4-1 combines with J gene TRBJ2-5, with D perhaps matching TRBD1 (6 bases). TRBJ2-7 matches the DNA end more closely, so the J call is doubtful. CDR1 and CDR2 (germline): MGHRA, YSYEKL. There are 15 residues in the CDR3. The CDR3 here is CASSLLMGAAYEQYF. The CDR3 region has the DNA TGCGCCAGCAGCCTTCTGATGGGGGCTGCCTACGAGCAGTACTTC.

CDR3 residues: CASSTLRVSNQPQHF. Written as DNA, the CDR3 is TGTGCCAGTAGTACCCTCAGGGTAAGCAATCAGCCCCAGCATTTT. This chain connects TRBV19 to TRBJ1-5; a weak D match, TRBD1 (5 bases). This CDR3 has 15 amino acids. CDR1 and CDR2 (germline): LNHDA, SQIVND (reference sequence). V gave up 4 bases and J gave up 1 base, with 11 bases separating them. The complete variable domain, with remaining parts taken from reference TRBV19 and TRBJ1-5, reads DGGITQSPKYLFRKEGQNVTLSCEQNLNHDAMYWYRQDPGQGLRLIYYSQIVNDFQKGDIAEGYSVSREKKESFPLTVTSAQKNPTAFYLCASSTLRVSNQPQHFGDGTRLSIL.

This chain links TRBV2 with TRBJ1-2, with TRBD1 identical over 8 bases. The CDR3 is made up of 13 amino acids. J lost 6 bases, V lost 7 bases, and 7 bases had no gene match. CDR1 is SNHLY and CDR2 is FYNNEI in the germline V gene. CDR3 residues: CASTWDRLNGYTF. The CDR3 coding sequence is TGTGCCAGCACTTGGGACAGGCTGAATGGCTACACCTTC.

J is TRBJ2-7 and V is TRBV7-2, with 7 bases aligning to TRBD1. V lost 4 bases, J lost 4 bases, and 10 bases stayed unmatched. Germline CDR1 and CDR2: SGHTA and FQGNSA. This CDR3 has 15 amino acids. The CDR3 sequence is CASSSRSGGSYEQYF. CDR3 coding DNA: TGTGCCAGCAGCTCCCGTTCAGGGGGTTCTTACGAGCAGTACTTC. The entire variable domain, with the rest obtained from reference TRBV7-2 and TRBJ2-7, is as follows: GAGVSQSPSNKVTEKGKDVELRCDPISGHTALYWYRQSLGQGLEFLIYFQGNSAPDKSGLPSDRFSAERTGGSVSTLTIQRTQQEDSAVYLCASSSRSGGSYEQYFGPGTRLTVT.

This chain joins TRBV9 and TRBJ2-7; 11 nucleotides agree with TRBD2. The V gene end was trimmed by 4 bases and the J gene end by 3 bases; junction bases not matched to a gene: 9. In germline, CDR1 is SGDLS, CDR2 YYNGEE. The CDR3 has 16 residues. The CDR3 loop is CASSPSGTSGIYEQYF. The CDR3 bases are TGTGCCAGCAGCCCATCCGGGACTAGCGGAATCTACGAGCAGTACTTC.

This clone has only a few counts. The chain employs TRBV10-3 and TRBJ1-3, with no clear D. Per the germline V gene, CDR1 is ENHRY and CDR2 is SYGVKD. This CDR3 has 12 amino acids. Trimming pared 5 bases from V and 4 bases from J, leaving 6 bases between. The CDR3 sequence: CAISRGGNTIYF. The CDR3 coding sequence is TGTGCCATCAGTCGCGGGGGAAACACCATATATTTT.

This clone showed up just once. This chain joins TRBV6-1 and TRBJ1-4; tentatively, D is TRBD1 (5 bases). The V gene's germline CDR1 is MNHNS and CDR2 SASEGT. This CDR3 comprises 13 residues. Between the trimmed V and J ends, which lost 6 bases and 10 bases, there was a span of 15 bases. The CDR3 coding sequence is TGTGCCAGCAGGTGGGGCTTACGGGCAAAACTGTTTTTT. Amino acid sequence: CASRWGLRAKLFF.

The table lists this clone with a count of one. This chain joins TRBV27 and TRBJ2-3, with TRBD1 matching over 7 bases. Trimming took 5 bases from V and 2 from J; bases not matched to a gene: 10. CDR1 MNHEY and CDR2 SMNVEV come from the germline V gene (reference sequence). The CDR3 sequence is 16 residues long. The CDR3 sequence: CASSLRWDRFTDTQYF. The CDR3 bases are TGTGCCAGCAGTCTCCGATGGGACAGATTCACAGATACGCAGTATTTT.

The J gene is TRBJ1-2, the V gene TRBV2, with TRBD1 as a possible D gene (5 bases). The germline gives CDR1 SNHLY, CDR2 FYNNEI. The length of the CDR3 is 12 residues. Trimming pared 4 bases from V and 7 bases from J, leaving 10 bases between. CDR3 residues: CASSVGVGGYTF. The CDR3 coding sequence is TGTGCCAGCAGTGTAGGGGTTGGTGGCTACACCTTC. Variable domain in full (rest from reference TRBV2 and TRBJ1-2): EPEVTQTPSHQVTQMGQEVILRCVPISNHLYFYWYRQILGQKVEFLVSFYNNEISEKSEIFDDQFSVERPDGSNFTLKIRSTKLEDSAMYFCASSVGVGGYTFGSGTRLTVV.

The chain couples TRBV4-1 to TRBJ1-3; tentative D call: TRBD1 (6 bases). Trimming left V 4 bases short and J 4 bases short, with 20 bases between. Germline-derived CDR1 and CDR2 are MGHRA and YSYEKL. CDR3 length: 17 residues. CDR3 nucleotide sequence: TGCGCCAGCAGCCCCAGTCCAGGGGCGCTGTGGGGAAACACCATATATTTT. It yields the protein CASSPSPGALWGNTIYF.